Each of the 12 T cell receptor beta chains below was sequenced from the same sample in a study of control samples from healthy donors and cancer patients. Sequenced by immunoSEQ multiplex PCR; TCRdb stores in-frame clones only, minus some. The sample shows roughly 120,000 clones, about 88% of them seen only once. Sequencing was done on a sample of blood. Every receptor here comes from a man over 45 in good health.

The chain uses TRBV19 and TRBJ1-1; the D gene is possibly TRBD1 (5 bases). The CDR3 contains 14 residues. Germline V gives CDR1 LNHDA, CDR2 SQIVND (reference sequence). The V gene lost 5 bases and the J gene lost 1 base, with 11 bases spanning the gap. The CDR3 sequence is CASSSGTGNTEAFF. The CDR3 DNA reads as TGTGCCAGTAGTTCGGGGACTGGGAACACTGAAGCTTTCTTT.

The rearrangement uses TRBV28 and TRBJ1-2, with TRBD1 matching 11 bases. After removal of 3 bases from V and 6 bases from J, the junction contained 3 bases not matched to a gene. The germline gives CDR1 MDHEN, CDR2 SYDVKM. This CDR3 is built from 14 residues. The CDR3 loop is CASSLGQGGNGYTF. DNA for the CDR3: TGTGCCAGCAGTTTGGGACAGGGGGGAAATGGCTACACCTTC.

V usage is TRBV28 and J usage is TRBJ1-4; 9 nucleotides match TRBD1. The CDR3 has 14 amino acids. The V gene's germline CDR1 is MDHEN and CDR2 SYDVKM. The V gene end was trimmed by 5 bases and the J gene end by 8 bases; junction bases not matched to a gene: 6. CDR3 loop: CASSRDRVDEKLFF. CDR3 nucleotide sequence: TGTGCCAGCAGTAGGGACAGGGTGGACGAAAAACTGTTTTTT.

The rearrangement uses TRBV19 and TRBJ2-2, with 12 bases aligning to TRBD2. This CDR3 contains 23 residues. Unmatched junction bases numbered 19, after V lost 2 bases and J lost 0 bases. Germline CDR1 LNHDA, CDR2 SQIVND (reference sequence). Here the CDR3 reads CASSINQLRRLAGERANTGELFF. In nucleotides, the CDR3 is TGTGCCAGTAGTATAAACCAGTTAAGGAGACTAGCGGGGGAAAGAGCGAACACCGGGGAGCTGTTTTTT.

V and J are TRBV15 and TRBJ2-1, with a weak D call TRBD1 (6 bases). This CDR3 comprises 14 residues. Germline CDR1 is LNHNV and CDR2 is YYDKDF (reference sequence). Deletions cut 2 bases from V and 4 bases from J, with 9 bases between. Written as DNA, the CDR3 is TGTGCCACCAGCAGAAGGACAGCATACAATGAGCAGTTCTTC. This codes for CATSRRTAYNEQFF.

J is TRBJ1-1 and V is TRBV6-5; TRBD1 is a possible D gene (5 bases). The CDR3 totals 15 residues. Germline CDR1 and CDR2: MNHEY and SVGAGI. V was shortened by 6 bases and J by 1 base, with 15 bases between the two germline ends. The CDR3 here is CASSPRGEGNTEAFF. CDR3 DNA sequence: TGTGCCAGCAGCCCCCGGGGGGAAGGGAACACTGAAGCTTTCTTT.

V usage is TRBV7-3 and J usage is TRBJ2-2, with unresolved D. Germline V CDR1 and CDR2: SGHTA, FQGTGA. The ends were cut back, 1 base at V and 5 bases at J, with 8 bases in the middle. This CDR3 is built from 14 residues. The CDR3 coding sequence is TGTGCCAGCAGCTTAAACACTAAGACCGGGGAGCTGTTTTTT. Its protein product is CASSLNTKTGELFF.

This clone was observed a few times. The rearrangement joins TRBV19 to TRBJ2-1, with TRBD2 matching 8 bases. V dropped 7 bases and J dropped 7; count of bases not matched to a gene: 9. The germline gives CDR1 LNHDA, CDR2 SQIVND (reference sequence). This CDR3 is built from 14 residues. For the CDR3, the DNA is TGTGCCAGTACTTCCCCGGGGGGGCCAAATGAGCAGTTCTTC. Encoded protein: CASTSPGGPNEQFF.

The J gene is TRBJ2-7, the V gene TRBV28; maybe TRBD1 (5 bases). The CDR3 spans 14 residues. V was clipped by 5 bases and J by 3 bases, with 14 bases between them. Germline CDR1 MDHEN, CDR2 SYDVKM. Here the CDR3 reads CASSLPDRDYEQYF. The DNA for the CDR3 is TGTGCCAGCAGTCTGCCAGACAGAGACTACGAGCAGTACTTC.

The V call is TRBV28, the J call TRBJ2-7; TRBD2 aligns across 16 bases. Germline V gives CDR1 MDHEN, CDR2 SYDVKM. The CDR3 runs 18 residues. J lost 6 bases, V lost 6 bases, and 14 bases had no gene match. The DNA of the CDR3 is TGTGCCAGCAGCAGTCCCGGGACTAGCGGGGGGGCCGCTGCCGAGCAGTACTTC. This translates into CASSSPGTSGGAAAEQYF.

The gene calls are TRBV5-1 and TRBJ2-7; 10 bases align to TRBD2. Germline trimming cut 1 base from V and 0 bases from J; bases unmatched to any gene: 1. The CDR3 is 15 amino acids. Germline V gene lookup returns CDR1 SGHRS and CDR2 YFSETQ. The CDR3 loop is CASSLLAGVSYEQYF. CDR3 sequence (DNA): TGCGCCAGCAGCTTGCTAGCGGGGGTCTCCTACGAGCAGTACTTC.

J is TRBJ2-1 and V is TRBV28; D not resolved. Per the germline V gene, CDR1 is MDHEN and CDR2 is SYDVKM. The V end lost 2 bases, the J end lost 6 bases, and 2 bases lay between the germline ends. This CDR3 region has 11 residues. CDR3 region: CASSLVNEQFF. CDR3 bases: TGTGCCAGCAGTTTAGTCAATGAGCAGTTCTTC.